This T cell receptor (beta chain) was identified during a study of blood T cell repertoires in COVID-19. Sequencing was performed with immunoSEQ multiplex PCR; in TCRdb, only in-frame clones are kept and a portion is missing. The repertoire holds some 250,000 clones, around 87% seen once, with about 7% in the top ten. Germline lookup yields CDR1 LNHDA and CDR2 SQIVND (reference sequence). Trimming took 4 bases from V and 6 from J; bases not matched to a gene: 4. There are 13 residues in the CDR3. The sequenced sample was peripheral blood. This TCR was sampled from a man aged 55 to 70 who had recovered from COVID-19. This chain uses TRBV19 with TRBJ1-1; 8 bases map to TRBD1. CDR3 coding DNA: TGTGCCAGTAGTAAGGACAGGGTGGCTGAAGCTTTCTTT. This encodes CASSKDRVAEAFF.